The clone carrying this T cell receptor beta chain has ten or more counts. Sorting recovered naive CD8 T cells on a CD8+CD4-CCR7+CD45RA+ profile. TCRdb used MiXCR to reprocess the PCR reads, holding one entry per CDR3 protein. The sample shows about 510,000 distinct CDR3 sequences, under 30% of them seen only once. Trimming pared 1 base from V and 0 bases from J, leaving 4 bases between. Germline V gene data show CDR1 as SEHNR and CDR2 as FQNEAQ (reference sequence). The CDR3 has 14 amino acids. This entry comes from a study of molecular identifiers for immune sequencing clone quantification. The rearrangement uses TRBV7-9 and TRBJ1-5; no reliable D call. The TCR was taken from a human donor in good health. Some libraries in this study had Jurkat cell RNA spiked in. Sequenced input: naive CD8+ T cells from blood, with Jurkat cell RNA spiked in. Subset given: FACS-sorted CD8+CD4-CCR7+CD45RA+ naive T cells. This CDR3 reads CASSLDASNQPQHF. As DNA, the CDR3 is TGTGCCAGCAGCTTAGACGCTAGCAATCAGCCCCAGCATTTT.